Each of the 18 T cell receptor beta chains below was sequenced from the same sample in a study of T cells in localized non-small cell lung cancer. Measured with immunoSEQ multiplex PCR; TCRdb has only the in-frame clones, and not every one. The repertoire holds more than 9,000 clones, with roughly half as singletons. The sample was lymph node tissue, taken before any cancer treatment. The receptors stem from a woman between 40 and 69 years old with stage II squamous cell lung carcinoma.

V usage is TRBV19 and J usage is TRBJ2-5, with 9 nucleotides matching TRBD1. Germline assignment: CDR1 LNHDA and CDR2 SQIVND (reference sequence). The junction had 11 bases not matched to a gene; V was cut back by 5 bases and J by 4 bases. The CDR3 consists of 16 residues. Here the CDR3 reads CASSLTGGAYVETQYF. The CDR3, as DNA: TGTGCCAGTAGTCTCACAGGGGGCGCGTATGTAGAGACCCAGTACTTC.

The rearrangement joins TRBV5-1 to TRBJ2-7; 8 positions match TRBD1. CDR1 and CDR2 from the germline V gene are SGHRS and YFSETQ. After removal of 0 bases from V and 5 bases from J, the junction contained 4 bases not matched to a gene. CDR3 length: 14 residues. CDR3 sequence (DNA): TGCGCCAGCAGCTTGGCGAACAGGGGGGACGAGCAGTACTTC. This encodes CASSLANRGDEQYF.

The J gene is TRBJ1-1, the V gene TRBV6-1; no clear D gene. V lost 1 base and J 1 base, leaving 4 bases between the germline ends. This CDR3 is built from 13 residues. The germline CDR1 and CDR2 sequences are MNHNS and SASEGT. The CDR3 DNA reads as TGTGCCAGCAGTGAAGGTGGGAACACTGAAGCTTTCTTT. It specifies CASSEGGNTEAFF.

The chain combines TRBV9 with TRBJ1-4; perhaps TRBD1 as D (5 bases). This CDR3 has 13 residues. The V gene lost 9 bases and the J gene lost 5 bases, with 14 bases spanning the gap. Germline CDR1 SGDLS, CDR2 YYNGEE. CDR3 protein: CANSEQENEKLFF. The CDR3 DNA follows: TGTGCCAACAGTGAACAGGAAAATGAAAAACTGTTTTTT.

This clone was counted only a few times. The CDR3 here is CASSSRTGSTGELFF. The CDR3, as DNA: TGCGCCAGCAGCTCGCGGACAGGGAGCACCGGGGAGCTGTTTTTT. The chain is built from TRBV5-1 and TRBJ2-2; 8 nucleotides line up with TRBD1. CDR3 length equals 15 residues. After removal of 3 bases from V and 4 bases from J, the junction contained 5 bases not matched to a gene. Germline CDR1 and CDR2: SGHRS and YFSETQ.

The V call is TRBV7-2, the J call TRBJ1-2; possible D gene TRBD1, 6 bases. The CDR3 is 14 residues long. Trimming took off 5 bases at V and 2 bases at J, with 12 bases between the two ends. CDR1 and CDR2 (germline): SGHTA, FQGNSA. The CDR3 loop reads CASSLQGTNYGYTF. In DNA, the CDR3 is TGTGCCAGCAGCCTACAGGGAACCAACTATGGCTACACCTTC.

This clone has only a few counts. V gene TRBV19 combines with J gene TRBJ2-5; 7 positions match TRBD2. The CDR3 consists of 16 residues. The germline gives CDR1 LNHDA, CDR2 SQIVND (reference sequence). Trimming took 1 base from V and 9 from J; bases not matched to a gene: 14. Written as DNA, the CDR3 is TGTGCCAGTAGTATAGTTTTTAGCGGGCCGCGCGTGGCCCAGTACTTC. Translated: CASSIVFSGPRVAQYF.

The CDR3 coding sequence is TGTGCCAGCAGTTACTTTCGACAGGGGTCCGTCTCTGGGGCCAACGTCCTGACTTTC. This encodes CASSYFRQGSVSGANVLTF. The rearrangement uses TRBV28 and TRBJ2-6; 8 bases match TRBD1. The CDR3 sequence is 19 residues long. The V gene's germline CDR1 is MDHEN and CDR2 SYDVKM. The ends lost 4 bases at V and 0 bases at J; junction bases unmatched: 11.

Written as DNA, the CDR3 is TGTGCCAGCAGCCAATCGCCGACAGTTAATGAAAAACTGTTTTTT. This encodes CASSQSPTVNEKLFF. The chain has TRBV16 and TRBJ1-4, with a tentative D call TRBD1 (5 bases). The CDR3 sequence is 15 residues long. V lost 0 bases to trimming and J lost 4 bases, with 9 bases between them. Per germline, CDR1 KGHSY and CDR2 FQNENV.

The genes are TRBV6-8 and TRBJ1-1, with 7 bases aligning to TRBD1. Losses at the gene ends were 6 bases for V and 4 bases for J; bases not matched to a gene: 8. The CDR3 extends over 14 amino acids. In germline, CDR1 is MNHGY, CDR2 SAAAGT. CDR3 sequence: CASSDTGVRTEAFF. CDR3 sequence (DNA): TGTGCCAGCAGCGATACAGGGGTGCGCACTGAAGCTTTCTTT.

The CDR3 nucleotides read TGCAGCGTCACCACAGGGGGGGGCACTGAAGCTTTCTTT. Protein product: CSVTTGGGTEAFF. The rearrangement uses TRBV29-1 and TRBJ1-1; 8 bases agree with TRBD1. Looked up from germline, CDR1 is SQVTM and CDR2 is ANQGSEA. The ends lost 6 bases at V and 4 bases at J; junction bases unmatched: 7. This CDR3 is 13 amino acids long.

The V gene is TRBV19, the J gene TRBJ1-2, with no clear D. The CDR3 is 17 amino acids. The V and J ends lost 9 bases and 3 bases respectively, with 26 bases between them. CDR1 LNHDA and CDR2 SQIVND come from the germline V gene (reference sequence). The CDR3 DNA sequence: TGTGCCAGCGGGGTGTTGCGTCCTGCCCGGTTCGACTATGGCTACACCTTC. Translation gives CASGVLRPARFDYGYTF.

The chain carries TRBV10-1 and TRBJ2-3, with TRBD2 matching 8 bases. Germline V lookup: CDR1 WNHNN, CDR2 SYGVQD (reference sequence). The CDR3 loop spans 17 amino acids. The V gene end was trimmed by 2 bases and the J gene end by 3 bases; junction bases not matched to a gene: 10. CDR3 protein: CASSEANRGRMTDTQYF. The CDR3 coding sequence is TGCGCCAGCAGTGAGGCGAATCGCGGGAGGATGACAGATACGCAGTATTTT.

The chain couples TRBV4-1 to TRBJ2-7; 7 bases line up with TRBD1. From germline, CDR1 is MGHRA and CDR2 YSYEKL. The CDR3 loop spans 15 amino acids. Unmatched junction bases numbered 6, after V lost 1 base and J lost 3 bases. Here the CDR3 DNA reads TGCGCCAGCAGCCAAGTAGGGACAGCGAACTACGAGCAGTACTTC. Its translation is CASSQVGTANYEQYF.

V is TRBV12-5 and J is TRBJ1-2; D gene unclear. The length of the CDR3 is 13 residues. The V gene's germline CDR1 is LGHNT and CDR2 FRNRAP. Trimming shortened V by 3 bases and J by 4 bases, and 9 bases separated the two germline ends. CDR3 sequence: CASGLEPTYGYTF. The CDR3 nucleotides read TGTGCTAGTGGTTTAGAGCCTACCTATGGCTACACCTTC.

The genes are TRBV28 and TRBJ1-2; no definite D call. V lost 3 bases and J 7 bases, leaving 9 bases between the germline ends. Germline V CDR1 and CDR2: MDHEN, SYDVKM. CDR3 size: 12 residues. The DNA of the CDR3 is TGTGCCAGCAGTTTGTTAGGGTCTGGCTACACCTTC. Translating gives CASSLLGSGYTF.

The gene calls are TRBV28 and TRBJ2-3; D gene ambiguous. This CDR3 comprises 12 residues. V was shortened by 5 bases and J by 1 base, with 4 bases between the two germline ends. Germline values: CDR1 MDHEN, CDR2 SYDVKM. CDR3 loop: CASSRRTDTQYF. The CDR3 bases are TGTGCCAGCAGTCGACGCACAGATACGCAGTATTTT.

The CDR3 nucleotides are TGTGCCAGCAGTGATGGGCCGTGGGATGAGCAGTTCTTC. This translates into CASSDGPWDEQFF. This chain uses TRBV6-8 with TRBJ2-1; D gene unclear. In germline, CDR1 is MNHGY, CDR2 SAAAGT. CDR3 length: 13 residues. V was trimmed by 5 bases and J by 8 bases, leaving 13 bases between them.